One and the same sample provided the 25 T cell receptor beta chains below, sequenced in a study of cytomegalovirus exposure and HLA in healthy donors. PCR was performed using 60 Vbeta and 13 Jbeta primers. Sequenced by immunoSEQ multiplex PCR; TCRdb stores in-frame clones only, minus some. The sample carries over 150,000 clones, roughly 80% recorded once. The source material was PBMCs. The origin of the receptors is a male donor in good health and CMV-seronegative.

The J gene is TRBJ2-4, the V gene TRBV28, with D maybe TRBD2 (6 bases). The CDR3 runs 15 residues. Trimming left V 6 bases short and J 0 bases short, with 12 bases between. Germline V CDR1 and CDR2: MDHEN, SYDVKM. This CDR3 reads CASSLLGLAKNIQYF. CDR3 DNA sequence: TGTGCCAGCAGCCTTCTGGGACTAGCCAAAAACATTCAGTACTTC.

The chain couples TRBV5-4 to TRBJ1-6; 7 bases align to TRBD1. Germline V lookup: CDR1 SGHNT, CDR2 YYREEE (reference sequence). This CDR3 is built from 14 residues. With 4 bases clipped from V and 6 bases from J, the junction kept 4 bases outside the gene matches. The chain's CDR3 is CASSLQGINSPLHF. The CDR3 coding sequence is TGTGCCAGCAGCCTACAGGGGATTAATTCACCCCTCCACTTT.

This sequence joins TRBV19 and TRBJ2-1, with a possible D match to TRBD2 (6 bases). The germline V and J ends were trimmed by 5 bases and 7 bases, with 12 bases remaining between them. The germline V gene encodes CDR1 LNHDA and CDR2 SQIVND (reference sequence). This CDR3 contains 13 residues. The CDR3 loop is CASSSTSFNEQFF. CDR3 bases: TGTGCCAGTAGTTCAACTAGCTTTAATGAGCAGTTCTTC.

The chain joins TRBV4-3 to TRBJ2-3; D possibly corresponds to TRBD1 (6 bases). The CDR3 extends over 14 amino acids. Germline CDR1 LGHNA, CDR2 YSLEER. V gave up 1 base and J gave up 5 bases, with 10 bases separating them. CDR3: CASSQGQGRDTQYF. The CDR3 nucleotides are TGCGCCAGCAGCCAAGGCCAGGGGAGAGATACGCAGTATTTT.

This chain uses TRBV6-6 with TRBJ1-5; perhaps TRBD1 as D (5 bases). The CDR3 is 13 residues long. CDR1 and CDR2 (germline): MNHNY, SVGAGI (reference sequence). Trimming shortened V by 5 bases and J by 5 bases, and 10 bases separated the two germline ends. The CDR3, as DNA: TGTGCCAGCAGTACAGGCATTGATCAGCCCCAGCATTTT. Protein product: CASSTGIDQPQHF.

This clone was counted a single time. The gene calls are TRBV5-1 and TRBJ2-7; D call uncertain. V lost 2 bases, J lost 0 bases, and 6 bases lay in between. Per the germline V gene, CDR1 is SGHRS and CDR2 is YFSETQ. The CDR3 extends over 13 amino acids. The CDR3 region has the DNA TGCGCCAGCAGCTTCATGAGCTCCTACGAGCAGTACTTC. It codes for CASSFMSSYEQYF.

This chain links TRBV7-3 with TRBJ2-1; D is ambiguous. V was cut by 5 bases and J by 5 bases, with 10 bases left in between. Germline lookup yields CDR1 SGHTA and CDR2 FQGTGA. CDR3 length equals 13 residues. This CDR3 is CASSLSRDNEQFF. In DNA form, the CDR3 reads TGTGCCAGCAGCCTCTCCCGGGACAATGAGCAGTTCTTC.

The chain's CDR3 is CASSLTLAGGPWGYEQYF. The CDR3 DNA follows: TGTGCCAGCAGTTTAACCCTAGCGGGAGGGCCCTGGGGCTACGAGCAGTACTTC. The chain couples TRBV27 to TRBJ2-7, with TRBD2 matching 12 bases. CDR1 and CDR2 from the germline V gene are MNHEY and SMNVEV (reference sequence). The CDR3 extends over 18 amino acids. Trimming removed 2 bases from V and 3 bases from J; junction bases left unmatched: 11.

CDR3 sequence: CASRRQGGMNTEAFF. The CDR3 bases are TGCGCCAGCCGAAGACAGGGGGGGATGAACACTGAAGCTTTCTTT. The genes are TRBV5-1 and TRBJ1-1, with TRBD1 identical over 9 bases. Trimming at V came to 7 bases and at J to 0 bases, leaving 7 bases not matched to a gene. Looked up from germline, CDR1 is SGHRS and CDR2 is YFSETQ. The CDR3 contains 15 residues.

The chain recombines TRBV28 with TRBJ2-7; 10 bases fit TRBD2. The CDR3 length is 13 residues. The J segment lost 7 bases and the V segment lost 6 bases, leaving 6 bases of the junction unmatched. The germline gives CDR1 MDHEN, CDR2 SYDVKM. CDR3 loop: CASRVAGGGEQYF. The CDR3 nucleotides are TGTGCCAGCAGGGTAGCGGGAGGTGGGGAGCAGTACTTC.

This clone was seen once. The J gene is TRBJ2-5, the V gene TRBV7-8; 7 positions match TRBD2. Germline V gives CDR1 SGHVS, CDR2 FQNEAQ. The CDR3 length is 15 residues. The V gene end was trimmed by 4 bases and the J gene end by 1 base; junction bases not matched to a gene: 6. Here the CDR3 DNA reads TGTGCCAGCAGCTCCACTAGCGCGTTCCAAGAGACCCAGTACTTC. Its protein product is CASSSTSAFQETQYF. Variable domain in full (rest from reference TRBV7-8 and TRBJ2-5): GAGVSQSPRYKVAKRGQDVALRCDPISGHVSLFWYQQALGQGPEFLTYFQNEAQLDKSGLPSDRFFAERPEGSVSTLKIQRTQQEDSAVYLCASSSTSAFQETQYFGPGTRLLVL.

The table lists this clone with many counts. The gene calls are TRBV4-2 and TRBJ2-7; 9 nucleotides agree with TRBD2. This CDR3 has 17 amino acids. After removal of 0 bases from V and 6 bases from J, the junction contained 12 bases not matched to a gene. CDR1 is LGHNA and CDR2 is YNFKEQ in the germline V gene. The CDR3 DNA sequence: TGTGCCAGCAGCCAAGATCTGTCCTCCCAGCGGGGGGTCGAGCAGTACTTC. This encodes CASSQDLSSQRGVEQYF.

The CDR3 is CASSIYRADTEAFF. CDR3 in DNA: TGTGCCAGTAGTATCTACAGGGCGGACACTGAAGCTTTCTTT. The rearrangement links TRBV19 to TRBJ1-1, with D possibly matching TRBD1 (6 bases). Trimming took 3 bases from V and 3 from J, leaving 11 bases between them. CDR1 and CDR2 (germline): LNHDA, SQIVND (reference sequence). The CDR3 sequence is 14 residues long.

The V call is TRBV5-1, the J call TRBJ1-2; D is unresolved. V was pared by 0 bases and J by 6 bases, with 12 bases between. CDR3 length equals 14 residues. CDR1 SGHRS and CDR2 YFSETQ come from the germline V gene. This chain's CDR3 is CASSLGPGTDGYTF. CDR3 coding DNA: TGCGCCAGCAGCTTGGGCCCGGGAACGGATGGCTACACCTTC.

The rearrangement joins TRBV9 to TRBJ2-7; the match to TRBD1 covers 9 bases. There are 16 residues in the CDR3. Germline-derived CDR1 and CDR2 are SGDLS and YYNGEE. V shed 3 bases, J shed 2 bases, and the junction held 9 bases outside the gene matches. In nucleotides, the CDR3 is TGTGCCAGCAGCGGTCCTGGACAGGGGCCCACCTACGAGCAGTACTTC. Residues: CASSGPGQGPTYEQYF.

The chain links TRBV2 to TRBJ2-1; D might be TRBD1 (7 bases). This CDR3 is 15 amino acids long. Looked up from germline, CDR1 is SNHLY and CDR2 is FYNNEI. The V end lost 8 bases, the J end lost 2 bases, and 16 bases lay between the germline ends. The CDR3 nucleotides are TGTGCCAGCGGGGGGACAGTTGCCCCCTACAATGAGCAGTTCTTC. Its translation is CASGGTVAPYNEQFF.

The rearrangement links TRBV4-2 to TRBJ2-1, with D tentatively TRBD2 (6 bases). V lost 4 bases to trimming and J lost 7 bases, with 14 bases between them. CDR3 length equals 14 residues. The germline gives CDR1 LGHNA, CDR2 YNFKEQ. CDR3 amino acids: CASSPEEGRNEQFF. CDR3 sequence (DNA): TGTGCCAGCAGCCCGGAGGAGGGGCGGAATGAGCAGTTCTTC.

This clone has a handful of counts. The chain employs TRBV5-1 and TRBJ2-6, with D possibly matching TRBD1 (6 bases). There are 17 residues in the CDR3. V lost 0 bases and J lost 1, with 11 bases in between. Germline CDR1 reads SGHRS; CDR2 reads YFSETQ. Here the CDR3 DNA reads TGCGCCAGCAGCTTGGTCCCCGGGACATCTGGGGCCAACGTCCTGACTTTC. Translating gives CASSLVPGTSGANVLTF.

In its sample, this clone was seen once. The chain recombines TRBV11-2 with TRBJ2-3; 7 nucleotides align to TRBD2. There are 14 residues in the CDR3. Trimming at V came to 5 bases and at J to 0 bases, leaving 2 bases not matched to a gene. Germline assignment: CDR1 SGHAT and CDR2 FQNNGV. In nucleotides, the CDR3 is TGTGCCAGCAGCCGGGGAGGGAGCACAGATACGCAGTATTTT. It is translated as CASSRGGSTDTQYF.

This chain uses TRBV5-6 with TRBJ2-1; D is unresolved. V gave up 0 bases and J gave up 7 bases, with 5 bases separating them. CDR1 and CDR2 (germline): SGHDT, YYEEEE. The CDR3 has 12 residues. The CDR3 region is CASSLARNEQFF. DNA for the CDR3: TGTGCCAGCAGCTTGGCTAGGAATGAGCAGTTCTTC. The full variable domain, its missing parts supplied by reference TRBV5-6 and TRBJ2-1, is DAGVTQSPTHLIKTRGQQVTLRCSPKSGHDTVSWYQQALGQGPQFIFQYYEEEERQRGNFPDRFSGHQFPNYSSELNVNALLLGDSALYLCASSLARNEQFFGPGTRLTVL.

The CDR3 DNA reads as TGTGCCAGCGGGGAGAGCTCGGACAGAGACAATGAGCAGTTCTTC. This sequence encodes CASGESSDRDNEQFF. The chain couples TRBV9 to TRBJ2-1; D is perhaps TRBD1 (6 bases). The V gene lost 7 bases and the J gene lost 5 bases, with 19 bases spanning the gap. The CDR3 is made up of 15 amino acids. Germline CDR1 SGDLS, CDR2 YYNGEE.

The gene calls are TRBV6-5 and TRBJ2-3; 14 nucleotides line up with TRBD2. Per germline, CDR1 MNHEY and CDR2 SVGAGI. V was pared by 4 bases and J by 4 bases, with 4 bases of the junction left unmatched. This CDR3 has 16 residues. CDR3 DNA sequence: TGTGCCAGCAGTTTGGGACTAGCGGGGGCGGCAGATACGCAGTATTTT. This translates into CASSLGLAGAADTQYF.

The V call is TRBV27, the J call TRBJ2-4; tentatively, D is TRBD2 (5 bases). Germline V CDR1 and CDR2: MNHEY, SMNVEV (reference sequence). The CDR3 loop spans 14 amino acids. With 8 bases removed from V and 3 bases from J, the gap between germline ends came to 14 bases. The CDR3 here is CASAERWLKNIQYF. The CDR3 region has the DNA TGTGCCAGCGCTGAGCGGTGGCTCAAAAACATTCAGTACTTC.

The chain joins TRBV6-1 to TRBJ1-1; 7 bases are a match to TRBD1. V shed 5 bases and J 6 bases; nucleotides not matched to a gene: 9. The CDR3 length is 14 residues. The germline V gene encodes CDR1 MNHNS and CDR2 SASEGT. CDR3 sequence: CASSRDSRVAEAFF. Written as DNA, the CDR3 is TGTGCCAGCAGTCGGGACAGCCGAGTGGCTGAAGCTTTCTTT.

This clone showed up just once. The chain uses TRBV6-1 and TRBJ2-7, with a possible D match to TRBD2 (5 bases). Trimming cost V 3 bases and J 4 bases, with 13 bases left between them. The CDR3 has 14 residues. Germline CDR1 MNHNS, CDR2 SASEGT. The CDR3 DNA sequence: TGTGCCAGCAGTGAGCCGGGAAGTGGGTACGAGCAGTACTTC. This encodes CASSEPGSGYEQYF.